This TCR beta chain was captured by sequencing in a study of blood T cells in healthy people across ages. CDR3 length: 16 amino acids. Germline CDR1 MNHEY, CDR2 SVGAGI. V dropped 7 bases and J dropped 3 bases, with 21 bases sitting between them. Through a sample-barcoded 5' primer and a J-beta primer mix, a second PCR was run for roughly 6 to 12 cycles. One entry per CDR3 protein results from TCRdb running MiXCR on the 5' RACE reads. The table shows about 1.4 million distinct CDR3 sequences, with 59% occurring only once. Sequenced input: blood. The chain is built from TRBV6-5 and TRBJ2-5, with D perhaps matching TRBD2 (6 bases). The TCR comes from a man between 18 and 35 years old in good health. For the CDR3, the DNA is TGTGCCAGCACCAACCAAGTGGAGGGCCTCGAAGAGACCCAGTACTTC. Translated: CASTNQVEGLEETQYF.